A single sample is the source of the 26 T cell receptor beta chains below, sequenced in a study of spatial heterogeneity in lung cancer. TCRdb re-derived calls from the 5' RACE reads in MiXCR, one entry per CDR3 protein. The table records about 85,000 distinct CDR3 sequences, about 20% of them present only once. Time point in this sample: sample taken at primary tumor resection. No cells were sorted before sequencing. The whole RNA sequenced was extracted from tumor, nontumor lung or frozen PBMC. The source was PBMCs, collected at surgery. The receptors come from a male donor with early-stage non-small cell lung cancer.

The genes are TRBV20-1 and TRBJ1-2, with unresolved D. V gave up 1 base and J gave up 5 bases, with 11 bases separating them. Germline loops: CDR1 DFQATT, CDR2 SNEGSKA (reference sequence). CDR3 size: 13 residues. DNA for the CDR3: TGCAGTGCTAGAGTGGAAGGGAATTATGGCTACACCTTC. Residues: CSARVEGNYGYTF.

This chain links TRBV28 with TRBJ2-3, with TRBD2 as a possible D gene (6 bases). CDR3 length: 15 residues. V dropped 6 bases and J dropped 1 base, with 14 bases sitting between them. Germline loops: CDR1 MDHEN, CDR2 SYDVKM. The CDR3 nucleotides are TGTGCCAGCAGCCTCGGGGGTACGGGCACAGATACGCAGTATTTT. Translated, it gives CASSLGGTGTDTQYF.

J is TRBJ1-2 and V is TRBV12-3 or TRBV12-4; D is undetermined. The V end was cut by 6 bases, the J end by 3 bases, with 8 bases between. The CDR3 contains 12 residues. CDR3 protein: CASSSGHYGYTF. CDR3 DNA: TGTGCCAGCAGCTCAGGACACTATGGCTACACCTTC.

This clonotype turned up a few times. The chain recombines TRBV5-1 with TRBJ2-3, with 9 bases lining up with TRBD2. Germline assignment: CDR1 SGHRS and CDR2 YFSETQ. This CDR3 region has 15 residues. After removal of 2 bases from V and 2 bases from J, the junction contained 3 bases not matched to a gene. CDR3 DNA sequence: TGCGCCAGCAGCTTTAGCGGGGGCTCCACAGATACGCAGTATTTT. This sequence encodes CASSFSGGSTDTQYF.

The chain is built from TRBV20-1 and TRBJ1-6; TRBD1 agrees at 8 bases. The CDR3 is 16 residues long. The V segment lost 3 bases and the J segment 8 bases; nucleotides outside the gene matches: 12. The germline CDR1 and CDR2 sequences are DFQATT and SNEGSKA (reference sequence). CDR3 in DNA: TGCAGTGCTAGCGATTCGGTGACAGGGGAACATTCACCCCTCCACTTT. Translated: CSASDSVTGEHSPLHF.

The rearrangement joins TRBV7-3 to TRBJ2-5; D possibly corresponds to TRBD1 (5 bases). Germline loops: CDR1 SGHTA, CDR2 FQGTGA. Trimming took 2 bases from V and 2 from J, leaving 9 bases between them. This CDR3 region has 14 residues. DNA for the CDR3: TGTGCCAGCAGCTTATGGGGCGCTCAAGAGACCCAGTACTTC. Its protein product is CASSLWGAQETQYF.

The V and J genes are TRBV28 and TRBJ1-2; TRBD1 agrees at 7 bases. V was clipped by 7 bases and J by 3 bases; unmatched bases: 2. Germline V gives CDR1 MDHEN, CDR2 SYDVKM. The CDR3 runs to 12 residues. This CDR3 reads CASNTGDYGYTF. The CDR3, as DNA: TGTGCCAGCAATACAGGGGACTATGGCTACACCTTC.

The gene calls are TRBV19 and TRBJ2-6; D is uncertain. The ends were cut back, 5 bases at V and 0 bases at J, with 11 bases in the middle. This CDR3 has 16 residues. Germline V gene data show CDR1 as LNHDA and CDR2 as SQIVND (reference sequence). The DNA of the CDR3 is TGTGCCAGTAGTCCTTGGTCTAGCTCTGGGGCCAACGTCCTGACTTTC. It encodes CASSPWSSSGANVLTF.

The chain employs TRBV6-5 and TRBJ2-1, with D tentatively TRBD1 or TRBD2 (6 bases each). With 6 bases removed from V and 2 bases from J, the gap between germline ends came to 14 bases. Germline CDR1 MNHEY, CDR2 SVGAGI. The CDR3 sequence is 15 residues long. The CDR3 sequence: CASSPKGGPYNEQFF. The CDR3 DNA reads as TGTGCCAGCAGCCCGAAGGGGGGCCCCTACAATGAGCAGTTCTTC.

V and J are TRBV3-1 and TRBJ2-1, with D hard to call. CDR1 is LGHDT, CDR2 YNNKEL, per germline (reference sequence). The V gene lost 3 bases and the J gene lost 10 bases, with 7 bases spanning the gap. The CDR3 is 11 residues long. The CDR3 sequence is CASSQAREQFF. Here the CDR3 DNA reads TGTGCCAGCAGCCAGGCACGGGAGCAGTTCTTC.

Only a few counts were recorded for this clonotype. The chain carries TRBV6-1 and TRBJ1-1; 10 nucleotides align to TRBD1. Germline loops: CDR1 MNHNS, CDR2 SASEGT. The V segment lost 7 bases and the J segment 7 bases; nucleotides outside the gene matches: 12. The CDR3 extends over 15 amino acids. The CDR3 spells CASNPGQGTYLEAFF. CDR3 DNA: TGTGCCAGCAACCCGGGACAGGGGACTTATCTTGAAGCTTTCTTT.

This clonotype was counted at least ten times. The J gene is TRBJ2-1, the V gene TRBV7-9; 7 bases agree with TRBD2. Germline V gene lookup returns CDR1 SEHNR and CDR2 FQNEAQ (reference sequence). With V trimmed by 6 bases and J by 9 bases, 11 bases remained unmatched. The CDR3 loop spans 14 amino acids. This chain's CDR3 is CASSFRGSGGEQFF. DNA of the CDR3: TGTGCCAGCAGTTTCCGGGGATCGGGAGGTGAGCAGTTCTTC.

The chain is built from TRBV6-5 and TRBJ2-3; TRBD1 might be the D (6 bases). From germline, CDR1 is MNHEY and CDR2 SVGAGI. V was shortened by 6 bases and J by 4 bases, with 11 bases between the two germline ends. The CDR3 runs 13 residues. The chain's CDR3 is CASSIQGPDTQYF. DNA of the CDR3: TGTGCCAGCAGCATCCAGGGGCCAGATACGCAGTATTTT.

In its sample, this clonotype was seen many times. The chain links TRBV3-1 to TRBJ2-7; 7 bases align to TRBD2. Looked up from germline, CDR1 is LGHDT and CDR2 is YNNKEL (reference sequence). With V trimmed by 1 base and J by 1 base, 4 bases remained unmatched. CDR3 length: 15 residues. The chain's CDR3 is CASSQGPSGSYEQYF. As DNA, the CDR3 is TGTGCCAGCAGCCAAGGGCCTAGCGGATCCTACGAGCAGTACTTC.

In this sample, this clonotype turned up a few times. The V gene is TRBV5-1, the J gene TRBJ2-1; TRBD1 is a possible D gene (6 bases). CDR3 length: 12 residues. Germline V lookup: CDR1 SGHRS, CDR2 YFSETQ. Deletions cut 1 base from V and 15 bases from J, with 14 bases between. The chain's CDR3 is CASSLSKGDLFF. The CDR3 nucleotides read TGCGCCAGCAGCTTGTCAAAGGGGGACCTGTTCTTC.

This chain links TRBV11-2 with TRBJ2-5; D uncertain. Looked up from germline, CDR1 is SGHAT and CDR2 is FQNNGV. V was cut by 4 bases and J by 2 bases, with 14 bases left in between. The CDR3 covers 15 residues. CDR3 DNA: TGTGCCAGCAGCTCCCCGGCTCGGTGGCAAGAGACCCAGTACTTC. Amino acids: CASSSPARWQETQYF.

Comments on this clonotype: A much more abundant neighbour one base away suggests this may be a read error. The rearrangement joins TRBV24-1 to TRBJ2-5; D is perhaps TRBD2 (6 bases). Germline loops: CDR1 KGHDR, CDR2 SFDVKD. This CDR3 has 13 amino acids. Here the CDR3 reads CVTSGGAQETQYF. CDR3 nucleotides: TGTGTCACCTCCGGGGGTGCCCAAGAGACCCAGTACTTC.

DNA of the CDR3: TGTGCCTGGAGTAGCAACAGTTGGGTCTACGAGCAGTACTTC. Translated, it gives CAWSSNSWVYEQYF. The chain has TRBV30 and TRBJ2-7; D is unclear. Germline V gene sequence: CDR1 GTSNPN, CDR2 SVGIG (reference sequence). This CDR3 is built from 14 residues. Trimming took 2 bases from V and 3 from J, leaving 14 bases between them.

The chain couples TRBV6-1 to TRBJ2-3; TRBD2 matches 9 bases. The germline CDR1 and CDR2 sequences are MNHNS and SASEGT. Unmatched junction bases numbered 10, after V lost 8 bases and J lost 4 bases. This CDR3 has 15 amino acids. The CDR3 here is CASWAGGGASDTQYF. The CDR3 coding sequence is TGTGCCAGCTGGGCCGGCGGGGGGGCGTCAGATACGCAGTATTTT.

Comments on this clonotype: A single base separates this from a much larger clone, so it may be a read error. This chain uses TRBV7-9 with TRBJ1-1; D uncertain. This CDR3 has 12 residues. From germline, CDR1 is SEHNR and CDR2 FQNEAQ (reference sequence). Trimming stripped 3 bases from V and 1 base from J, with 3 bases between. The CDR3 sequence is CASSFENTEAFF. CDR3 nucleotide sequence: TGTGCCAGCAGCTTTGAGAACACTGAAGCTTTCTTT.

The chain has TRBV4-1 and TRBJ2-3; D uncertain. Trimming took 2 bases from V and 7 from J, leaving 7 bases between them. CDR3 length: 12 residues. Germline CDR1 reads MGHRA; CDR2 reads YSYEKL. In DNA form, the CDR3 reads TGCGCCAGCAGCCAATTGGGGAATACGCAGTATTTT. As protein: CASSQLGNTQYF.

J is TRBJ1-1 and V is TRBV6-1; D is unresolved. CDR1 is MNHNS, CDR2 SASEGT, per germline. V lost 1 base and J lost 1, with 4 bases in between. The CDR3 is 13 amino acids. The CDR3 loop is CASSEGSNTEAFF. The DNA of the CDR3 is TGTGCCAGCAGTGAAGGTTCGAACACTGAAGCTTTCTTT.

The chain has TRBV7-2 and TRBJ1-6; TRBD1 is a possible D gene (6 bases). The germline V and J ends were trimmed by 1 base and 10 bases, with 14 bases remaining between them. The V gene's germline CDR1 is SGHTA and CDR2 FQGNSA. CDR3 length equals 15 residues. The CDR3 is CASSLVGRGESPLHF. The CDR3 DNA is TGTGCCAGCAGCTTAGTAGGCAGGGGAGAGTCACCCCTCCACTTT.

This clonotype came up many times. V usage is TRBV7-3 and J usage is TRBJ2-5; 9 bases match TRBD2. The CDR3 is 16 residues long. CDR1 is SGHTA and CDR2 is FQGTGA in the germline V gene. With 0 bases clipped from V and 1 base from J, the junction kept 3 bases outside the gene matches. The CDR3 loop reads CASSLTGLAIQETQYF. In DNA form, the CDR3 reads TGTGCCAGCAGCTTAACCGGACTAGCGATCCAAGAGACCCAGTACTTC.

In its sample, this clonotype was seen a few times. The chain employs TRBV5-1 and TRBJ2-1; 11 nucleotides match TRBD2. V lost 1 base to trimming and J lost 1 base; unmatched junction nucleotides: 1. The CDR3 consists of 16 residues. Germline CDR1 SGHRS, CDR2 YFSETQ. CDR3 coding DNA: TGCGCCAGCAGCTTGACTAGCGGGAGTTCCTACAATGAGCAGTTCTTC. Amino acid sequence: CASSLTSGSSYNEQFF.

This chain joins TRBV28 and TRBJ2-1, with 8 bases fitting TRBD2. Germline V gene data show CDR1 as MDHEN and CDR2 as SYDVKM. V gave up 5 bases and J gave up 2 bases; unmatched junction bases: 17. This CDR3 is 19 amino acids long. This CDR3 reads CASSGRKRENPFTYNEQFF. The CDR3 nucleotides read TGTGCCAGCAGTGGCCGTAAGCGGGAGAACCCATTTACCTACAATGAGCAGTTCTTC.